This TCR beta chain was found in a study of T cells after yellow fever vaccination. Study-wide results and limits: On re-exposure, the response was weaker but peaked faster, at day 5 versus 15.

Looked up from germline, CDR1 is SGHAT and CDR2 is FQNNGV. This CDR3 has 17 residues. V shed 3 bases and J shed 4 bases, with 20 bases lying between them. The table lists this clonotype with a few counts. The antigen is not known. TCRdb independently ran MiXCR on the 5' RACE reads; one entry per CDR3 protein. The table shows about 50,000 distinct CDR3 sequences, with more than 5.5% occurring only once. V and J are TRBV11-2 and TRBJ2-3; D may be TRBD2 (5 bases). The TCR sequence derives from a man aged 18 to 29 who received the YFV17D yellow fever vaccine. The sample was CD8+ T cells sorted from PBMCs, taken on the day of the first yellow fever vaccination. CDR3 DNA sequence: TGTGCCAGCAGCTTCGAGGTGGGAGCGCGCTGGGCAGATACGCAGTATTTT. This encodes CASSFEVGARWADTQYF.